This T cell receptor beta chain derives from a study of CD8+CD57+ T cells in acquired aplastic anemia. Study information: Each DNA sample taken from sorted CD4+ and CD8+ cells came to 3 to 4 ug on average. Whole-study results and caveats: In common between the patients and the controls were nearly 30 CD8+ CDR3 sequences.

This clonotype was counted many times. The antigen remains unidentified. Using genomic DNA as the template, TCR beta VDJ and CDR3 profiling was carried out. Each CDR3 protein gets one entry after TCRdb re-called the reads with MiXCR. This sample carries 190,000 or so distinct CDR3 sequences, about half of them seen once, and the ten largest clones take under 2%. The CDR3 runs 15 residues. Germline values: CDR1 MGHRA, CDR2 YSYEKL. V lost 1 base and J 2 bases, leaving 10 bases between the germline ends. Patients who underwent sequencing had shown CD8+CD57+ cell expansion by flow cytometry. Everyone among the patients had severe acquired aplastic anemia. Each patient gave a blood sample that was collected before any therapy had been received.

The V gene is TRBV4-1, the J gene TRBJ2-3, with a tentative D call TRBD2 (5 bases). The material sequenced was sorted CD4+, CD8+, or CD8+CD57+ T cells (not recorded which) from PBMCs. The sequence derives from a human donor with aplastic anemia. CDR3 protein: CASSQGASITDTQYF. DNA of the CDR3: TGCGCCAGCAGCCAAGGGGCTAGCATCACAGATACGCAGTATTTT.